Below, 12 T cell receptor beta chains from the same sample are listed, as sequenced in a study of tumor-infiltrating lymphocytes in localized non-small cell lung cancer. Data came from immunoSEQ multiplex PCR; TCRdb stores just in-frame clones and leaves some out. Among about 6,400 clones listed, approximately 71% were seen once. Sequencing was carried out using lung tumor tissue. Source of these receptors: a human donor with non-small cell lung cancer.

The rearrangement joins TRBV7-9 to TRBJ1-1, with D possibly being TRBD1 (6 bases). Trimming left V 1 base short and J 3 bases short, with 9 bases between. The CDR3 is made up of 14 amino acids. CDR1 is SEHNR, CDR2 FQNEAQ, per germline (reference sequence). CDR3 sequence reads: CASSLEGGYTEAFF. CDR3 DNA: TGTGCCAGCAGCTTAGAAGGGGGTTACACTGAAGCTTTCTTT.

This rearrangement joins TRBV7-9 to TRBJ1-1; D unclear. CDR3 length: 13 residues. Germline V gives CDR1 SEHNR, CDR2 FQNEAQ (reference sequence). V gave up 7 bases and J gave up 1 base, with 10 bases separating them. The CDR3 bases are TGTGCCAGCAATCCGTGGGAGAACACTGAAGCTTTCTTT. This translates into CASNPWENTEAFF.

Written as DNA, the CDR3 is TGTGCCAGCAGCTCTCTGAAGACAGGGGGGATAGGAGAGACCCAGTACTTC. This gives the protein CASSSLKTGGIGETQYF. The genes are TRBV5-4 and TRBJ2-5, with 9 bases identical to TRBD1. The V segment lost 3 bases and the J segment 4 bases; nucleotides outside the gene matches: 13. The CDR3 has 17 residues. Germline CDR1 reads SGHNT; CDR2 reads YYREEE (reference sequence).

This clone was counted only a few times. V is TRBV6-5 and J is TRBJ1-2, with D possibly matching TRBD1 (5 bases). The V and J ends lost 4 bases and 7 bases respectively, with 7 bases between them. This CDR3 is built from 11 residues. Germline lookup yields CDR1 MNHEY and CDR2 SVGAGI. The CDR3: CASSWRGGYTF. Here the CDR3 DNA reads TGTGCCAGCAGTTGGAGGGGTGGCTACACCTTC.

The genes are TRBV2 and TRBJ1-2; 7 nucleotides match TRBD1. J was trimmed by 4 bases and V by 5 bases; bases with no gene match: 10. Per germline, CDR1 SNHLY and CDR2 FYNNEI. The CDR3 is 15 amino acids. DNA for the CDR3: TGTGCCAGCAGTCGATCCGGGACAGAATTCTATGGCTACACCTTC. This encodes CASSRSGTEFYGYTF.

The rearrangement uses TRBV25-1 and TRBJ2-5; no reliable D call. The CDR3 sequence is 12 residues long. CDR1 is MGHDK, CDR2 SYGVNS, per germline. Trimming removed 7 bases at V and 1 base at J, with 7 bases between. The CDR3 DNA reads as TGTGCCAGCACAGGTTCCCAAGAGACCCAGTACTTC. Translation gives CASTGSQETQYF.

The gene calls are TRBV9 and TRBJ2-3; 13 bases line up with TRBD2. J gave up 3 bases and V 9 bases, and 10 bases lay outside the gene matches. CDR1 and CDR2 (germline): SGDLS, YYNGEE. This CDR3 contains 16 residues. The CDR3 sequence is CATSSTSGGATDTQYF. The CDR3, as DNA: TGTGCCACCTCGTCTACTAGCGGGGGGGCGACAGATACGCAGTATTTT.

V usage is TRBV11-3 and J usage is TRBJ2-2; 14 bases are a match to TRBD2. CDR1 and CDR2 from the germline V gene are SGHNT and YENEEA. CDR3 size: 18 residues. J gave up 0 bases and V 5 bases, and 5 bases lay outside the gene matches. CDR3 residues: CASSRGLAGGANTGELFF. CDR3 nucleotide sequence: TGTGCCAGCAGCCGCGGACTAGCGGGAGGCGCGAACACCGGGGAGCTGTTTTTT.

V and J are TRBV30 and TRBJ1-4; D uncertain. Germline loops: CDR1 GTSNPN, CDR2 SVGIG (reference sequence). V gave up 4 bases and J gave up 8 bases, with 17 bases separating them. The CDR3 contains 14 residues. The CDR3 sequence: CAWTLGESGEKLFF. For the CDR3, the DNA is TGTGCCTGGACCCTCGGGGAGTCTGGGGAAAAACTGTTTTTT. Combining the CDR3 with reference TRBV30 and TRBJ1-4 gives the whole variable domain SQTIHQWPATLVQPVGSPLSLECTVEGTSNPNLYWYRQAAGRGLQLLFYSVGIGQISSEVPQNLSASRPQDRQFILSSKKLLLSDSGFYLCAWTLGESGEKLFFGSGTQLSVL.

The chain combines TRBV5-5 with TRBJ1-5, with D unresolved. Germline V lookup: CDR1 SGHKS, CDR2 YYEKEE (reference sequence). The CDR3 contains 13 residues. Deletions cut 0 bases from V and 6 bases from J, with 7 bases between. CDR3 coding DNA: TGTGCCAGCAGCTTGGAAGGTCTTCAGCCCCAGCATTTT. Protein sequence: CASSLEGLQPQHF. Complete variable domain (other parts from reference TRBV5-5 and TRBJ1-5): DAGVTQSPTHLIKTRGQQVTLRCSPISGHKSVSWYQQVLGQGPQFIFQYYEKEERGRGNFPDRFSARQFPNYSSELNVNALLLGDSALYLCASSLEGLQPQHFGDGTRLSIL.

The rearrangement joins TRBV7-3 to TRBJ2-1; 7 nucleotides align to TRBD2. Per germline, CDR1 SGHTA and CDR2 FQGTGA. CDR3 length: 12 amino acids. The ends lost 3 bases at V and 12 bases at J; junction bases unmatched: 5. The CDR3 region has the DNA TGTGCCAGCAGCTTTGAAAGCGGGGTGCAGTTCTTC. Protein: CASSFESGVQFF.

J is TRBJ2-5 and V is TRBV27; TRBD1 matches 9 bases. With 2 bases clipped from V and 5 bases from J, the junction kept 9 bases outside the gene matches. Germline CDR1 reads MNHEY; CDR2 reads SMNVEV (reference sequence). This CDR3 spans 16 amino acids. The CDR3 reads CASSLTGTGTVETQYF. Written as DNA, the CDR3 is TGTGCCAGCAGTTTAACCGGGACAGGGACGGTTGAGACCCAGTACTTC.